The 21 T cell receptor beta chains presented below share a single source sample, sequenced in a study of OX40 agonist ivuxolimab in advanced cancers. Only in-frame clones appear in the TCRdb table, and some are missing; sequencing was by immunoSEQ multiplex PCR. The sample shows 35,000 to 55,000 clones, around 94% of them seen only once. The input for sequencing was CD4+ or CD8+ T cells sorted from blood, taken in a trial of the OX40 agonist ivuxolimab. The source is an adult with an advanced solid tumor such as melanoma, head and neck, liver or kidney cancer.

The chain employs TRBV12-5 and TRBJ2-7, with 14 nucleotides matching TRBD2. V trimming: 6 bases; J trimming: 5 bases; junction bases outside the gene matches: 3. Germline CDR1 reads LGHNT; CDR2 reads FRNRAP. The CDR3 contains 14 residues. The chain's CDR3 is CASGGTSGSHEQYF. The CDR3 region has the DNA TGTGCTAGTGGCGGGACTAGCGGGAGCCACGAGCAGTACTTC.

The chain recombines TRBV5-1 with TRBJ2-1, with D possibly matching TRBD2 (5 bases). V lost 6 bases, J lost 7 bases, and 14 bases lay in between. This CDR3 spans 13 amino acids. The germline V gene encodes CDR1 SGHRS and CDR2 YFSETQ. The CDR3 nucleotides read TGCGCCAGCACCCTGGGTCGGGGAAATGAGCAGTTCTTC. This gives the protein CASTLGRGNEQFF.

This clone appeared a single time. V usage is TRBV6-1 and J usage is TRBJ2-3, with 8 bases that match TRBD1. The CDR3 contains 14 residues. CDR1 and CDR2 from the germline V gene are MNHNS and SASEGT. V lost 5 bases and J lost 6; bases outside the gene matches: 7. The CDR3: CASSPWGQVDTQYF. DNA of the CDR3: TGTGCCAGCAGTCCGTGGGGACAGGTGGATACGCAGTATTTT.

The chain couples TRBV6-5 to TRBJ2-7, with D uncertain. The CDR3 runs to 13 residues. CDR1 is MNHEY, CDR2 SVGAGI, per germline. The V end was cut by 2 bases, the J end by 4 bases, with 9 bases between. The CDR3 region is CASSYAVGYEQYF. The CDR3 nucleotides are TGTGCCAGCAGTTACGCTGTCGGGTACGAGCAGTACTTC.

CDR3 loop: CASSLGTSLSTDTQYF. The CDR3 bases are TGTGCCAGCAGCTTAGGGACTAGCCTTAGCACAGATACGCAGTATTTT. The chain uses TRBV11-2 and TRBJ2-3; 8 bases fit TRBD2. Trimming removed 1 base from V and 0 bases from J; junction bases left unmatched: 3. The CDR3 is made up of 16 amino acids. Per the germline V gene, CDR1 is SGHAT and CDR2 is FQNNGV.

The CDR3 DNA reads as TGTGCCAGCAGACCAGACACCTCTTTTAGCACAGATACGCAGTATTTT. Translating it yields CASRPDTSFSTDTQYF. The chain links TRBV27 to TRBJ2-3; D gene unclear. CDR1 is MNHEY, CDR2 SMNVEV, per germline (reference sequence). CDR3 length: 16 residues. V lost 6 bases, J lost 0 bases, and 16 bases lay in between.

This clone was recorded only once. In DNA form, the CDR3 reads TGTGCCAGCAGGCCGGGTCTAAACTATGGCTACACCTTC. Protein: CASRPGLNYGYTF. The J gene is TRBJ1-2, the V gene TRBV28; no reliable D call. The CDR3 has 13 amino acids. The V gene's germline CDR1 is MDHEN and CDR2 SYDVKM. V was shortened by 6 bases and J by 2 bases, with 10 bases between the two germline ends.

The CDR3 sequence: CASSAGTDNQPQHF. The CDR3, as DNA: TGTGCCAGCAGCGCGGGGACAGATAATCAGCCCCAGCATTTT. The V and J genes are TRBV9 and TRBJ1-5; TRBD1 aligns across 7 bases. The V gene end was trimmed by 3 bases and the J gene end by 4 bases; junction bases not matched to a gene: 4. The germline gives CDR1 SGDLS, CDR2 YYNGEE. This CDR3 comprises 14 residues.

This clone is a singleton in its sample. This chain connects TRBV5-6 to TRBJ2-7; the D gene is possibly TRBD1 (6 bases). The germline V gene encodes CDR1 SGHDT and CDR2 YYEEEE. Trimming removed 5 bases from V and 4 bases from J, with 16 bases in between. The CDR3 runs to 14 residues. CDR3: CASRLYRVPYEQYF. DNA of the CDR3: TGTGCCAGCAGGTTATACAGGGTTCCGTACGAGCAGTACTTC.

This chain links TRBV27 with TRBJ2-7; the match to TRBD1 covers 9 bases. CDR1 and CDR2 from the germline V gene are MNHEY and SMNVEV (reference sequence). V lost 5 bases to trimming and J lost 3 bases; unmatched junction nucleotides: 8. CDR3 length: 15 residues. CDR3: CASSPGVGQGYEQYF. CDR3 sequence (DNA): TGTGCCAGCAGTCCCGGTGTGGGACAGGGCTACGAGCAGTACTTC.

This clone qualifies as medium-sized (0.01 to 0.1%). The CDR3 region is CASSVEDYPLMNTEAFF. CDR3 nucleotide sequence: TGTGCCAGCAGCGTAGAGGATTATCCACTCATGAACACTGAAGCTTTCTTT. The chain is built from TRBV9 and TRBJ1-1; no clear D gene. V was cut by 0 bases and J by 0 bases, with 15 bases left in between. CDR3 length: 17 residues. Germline CDR1 is SGDLS and CDR2 is YYNGEE.

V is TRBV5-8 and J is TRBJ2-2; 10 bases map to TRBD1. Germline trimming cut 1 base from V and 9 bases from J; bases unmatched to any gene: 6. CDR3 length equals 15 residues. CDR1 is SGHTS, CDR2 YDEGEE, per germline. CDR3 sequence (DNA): TGTGCCAGCAGCTTGTGGGGACAGGGGACCAGGGAGCTGTTTTTT. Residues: CASSLWGQGTRELFF.

As DNA, the CDR3 is TGTGCCAGCACCTACTCTTTTTTGAGTGAGCAGTTCTTC. Protein: CASTYSFLSEQFF. The rearrangement links TRBV27 to TRBJ2-1; D gene unclear. CDR3 length: 13 amino acids. Per the germline V gene, CDR1 is MNHEY and CDR2 is SMNVEV (reference sequence). With 7 bases removed from V and 9 bases from J, the gap between germline ends came to 16 bases.

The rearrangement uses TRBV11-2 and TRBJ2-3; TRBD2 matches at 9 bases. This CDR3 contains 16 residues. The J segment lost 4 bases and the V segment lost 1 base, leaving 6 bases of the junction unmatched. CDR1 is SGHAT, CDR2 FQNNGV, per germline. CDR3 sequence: CASSLVPSGTADTQYF. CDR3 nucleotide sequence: TGTGCCAGCAGCTTAGTTCCTAGCGGGACTGCAGATACGCAGTATTTT.

This CDR3 reads CASRSSASRLYEQYF. In nucleotides, the CDR3 is TGTGCCAGCAGGTCTTCGGCCTCTCGTTTGTACGAGCAGTACTTC. The rearrangement uses TRBV5-6 and TRBJ2-7; no clear D gene. V gave up 5 bases and J gave up 4 bases, with 19 bases separating them. This CDR3 is 15 amino acids long. Germline values: CDR1 SGHDT, CDR2 YYEEEE.

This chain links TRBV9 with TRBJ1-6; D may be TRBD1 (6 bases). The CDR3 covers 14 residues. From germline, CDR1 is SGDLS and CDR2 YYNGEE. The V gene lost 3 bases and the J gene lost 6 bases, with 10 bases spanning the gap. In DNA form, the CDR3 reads TGTGCCAGCAGCGCCGCGGGGGCTAATTCACCCCTCCACTTT. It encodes CASSAAGANSPLHF.

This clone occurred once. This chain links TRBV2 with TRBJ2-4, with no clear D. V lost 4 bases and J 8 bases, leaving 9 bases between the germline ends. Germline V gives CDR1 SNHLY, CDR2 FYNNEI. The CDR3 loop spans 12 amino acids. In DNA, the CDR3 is TGTGCCAGCAGTGCCATATTTGACATTCAGTACTTC. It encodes CASSAIFDIQYF.

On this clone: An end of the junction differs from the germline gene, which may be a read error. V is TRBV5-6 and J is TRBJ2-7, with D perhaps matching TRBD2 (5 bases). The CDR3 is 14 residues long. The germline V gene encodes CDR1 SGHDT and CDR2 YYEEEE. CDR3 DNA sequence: TGTGCCAGCAGCTTAGGACTGCCCTCCCACGAGCAGTACTTC. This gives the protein CASSLGLPSHEQYF.

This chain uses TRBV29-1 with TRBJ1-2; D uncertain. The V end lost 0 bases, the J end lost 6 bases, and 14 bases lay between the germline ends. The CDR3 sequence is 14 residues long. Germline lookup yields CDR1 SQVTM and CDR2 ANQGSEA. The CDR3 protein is CSVEDLLSGHGYTF. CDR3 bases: TGCAGCGTTGAAGATCTTCTTTCCGGACATGGCTACACCTTC.

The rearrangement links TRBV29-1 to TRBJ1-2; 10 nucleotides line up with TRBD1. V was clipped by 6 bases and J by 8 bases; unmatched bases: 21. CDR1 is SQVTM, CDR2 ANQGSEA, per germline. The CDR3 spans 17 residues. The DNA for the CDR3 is TGCAGCGTCCTAGGGGGGACAGGGGCCCGCGGAGGAGTCGGCTACACCTTC. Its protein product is CSVLGGTGARGGVGYTF.

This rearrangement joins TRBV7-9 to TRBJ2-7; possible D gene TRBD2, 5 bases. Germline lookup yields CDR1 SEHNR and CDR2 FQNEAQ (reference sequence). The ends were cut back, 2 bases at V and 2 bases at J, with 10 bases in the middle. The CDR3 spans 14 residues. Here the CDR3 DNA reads TGTGCCAGCAGCTTAAGTGGGAGAACCTACGAGCAGTACTTC. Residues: CASSLSGRTYEQYF.